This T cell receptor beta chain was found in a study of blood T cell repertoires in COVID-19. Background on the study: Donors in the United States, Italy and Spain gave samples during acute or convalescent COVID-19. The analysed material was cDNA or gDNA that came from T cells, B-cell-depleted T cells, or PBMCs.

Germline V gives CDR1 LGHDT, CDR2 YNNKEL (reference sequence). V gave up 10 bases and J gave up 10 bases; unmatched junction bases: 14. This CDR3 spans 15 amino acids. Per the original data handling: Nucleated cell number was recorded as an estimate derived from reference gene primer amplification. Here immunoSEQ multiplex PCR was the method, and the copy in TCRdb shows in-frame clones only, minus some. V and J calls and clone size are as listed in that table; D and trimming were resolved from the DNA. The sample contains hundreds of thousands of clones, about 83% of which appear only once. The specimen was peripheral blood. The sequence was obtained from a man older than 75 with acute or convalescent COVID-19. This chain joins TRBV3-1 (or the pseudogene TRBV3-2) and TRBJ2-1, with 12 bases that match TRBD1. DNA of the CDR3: TGTGCCACCAATTCCCCGGGACAGGGGGCGCGGGAGCAGTTCTTC. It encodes CATNSPGQGAREQFF.